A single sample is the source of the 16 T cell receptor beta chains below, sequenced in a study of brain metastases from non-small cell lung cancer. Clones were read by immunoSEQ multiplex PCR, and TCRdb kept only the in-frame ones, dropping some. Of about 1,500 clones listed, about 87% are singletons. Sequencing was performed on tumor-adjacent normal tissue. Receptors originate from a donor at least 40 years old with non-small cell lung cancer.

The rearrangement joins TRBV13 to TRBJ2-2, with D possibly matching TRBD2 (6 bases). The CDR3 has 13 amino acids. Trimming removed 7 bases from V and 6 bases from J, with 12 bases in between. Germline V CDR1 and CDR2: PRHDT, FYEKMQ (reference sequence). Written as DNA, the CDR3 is TGTGCCAGCAACTCCCGGGGGTCCGGGGAGCTGTTTTTT. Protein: CASNSRGSGELFF.

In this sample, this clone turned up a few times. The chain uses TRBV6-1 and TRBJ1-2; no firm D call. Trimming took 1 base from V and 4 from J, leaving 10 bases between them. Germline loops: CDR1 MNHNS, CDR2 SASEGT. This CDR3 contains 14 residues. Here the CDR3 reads CASSEGSAAYGYTF. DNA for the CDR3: TGTGCCAGCAGTGAAGGCTCAGCCGCCTATGGCTACACCTTC.

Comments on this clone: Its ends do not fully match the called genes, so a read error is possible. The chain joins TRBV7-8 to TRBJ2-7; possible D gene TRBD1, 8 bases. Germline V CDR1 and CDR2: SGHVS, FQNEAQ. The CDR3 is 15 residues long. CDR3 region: CVSSLTDRGGYEQYF. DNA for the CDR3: TGTGTCAGCAGCTTAACCGACAGGGGAGGGTACGAGCAGTACTTC.

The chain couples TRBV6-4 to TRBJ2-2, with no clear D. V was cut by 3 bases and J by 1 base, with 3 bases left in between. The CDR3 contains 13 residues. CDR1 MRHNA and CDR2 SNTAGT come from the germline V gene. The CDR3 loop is CASSEGNTGELFF. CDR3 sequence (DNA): TGTGCCAGCAGTGAAGGGAACACCGGGGAGCTGTTTTTT.

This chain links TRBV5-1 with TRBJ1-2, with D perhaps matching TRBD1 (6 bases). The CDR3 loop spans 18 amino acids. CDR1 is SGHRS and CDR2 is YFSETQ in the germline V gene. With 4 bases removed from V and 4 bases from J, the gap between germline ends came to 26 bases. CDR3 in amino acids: CASSHQPTSRQGIYGYTF. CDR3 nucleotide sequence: TGCGCCAGCAGCCACCAACCGACGAGTCGGCAGGGGATCTATGGCTACACCTTC.

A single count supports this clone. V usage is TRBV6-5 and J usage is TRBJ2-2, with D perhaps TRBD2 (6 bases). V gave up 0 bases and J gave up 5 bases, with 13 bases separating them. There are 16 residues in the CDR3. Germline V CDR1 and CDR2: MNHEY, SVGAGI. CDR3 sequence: CASSYSPGVGTGELFF. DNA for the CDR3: TGTGCCAGCAGTTACTCTCCGGGGGTTGGGACCGGGGAGCTGTTTTTT.

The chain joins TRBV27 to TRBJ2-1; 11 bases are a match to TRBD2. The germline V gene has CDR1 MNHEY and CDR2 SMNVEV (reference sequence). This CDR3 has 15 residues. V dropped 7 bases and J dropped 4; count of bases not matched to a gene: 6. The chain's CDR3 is CASIASGGKYNEQFF. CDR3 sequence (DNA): TGTGCCAGCATCGCTAGCGGGGGGAAATACAATGAGCAGTTCTTC.

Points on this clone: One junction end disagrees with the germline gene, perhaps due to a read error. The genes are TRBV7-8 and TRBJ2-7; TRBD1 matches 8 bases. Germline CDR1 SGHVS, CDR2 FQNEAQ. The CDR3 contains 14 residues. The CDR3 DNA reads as TGTGCCAGCAGCCGACAGGGGCGCGACTACAAGCAGTACTTC. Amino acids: CASSRQGRDYKQYF.

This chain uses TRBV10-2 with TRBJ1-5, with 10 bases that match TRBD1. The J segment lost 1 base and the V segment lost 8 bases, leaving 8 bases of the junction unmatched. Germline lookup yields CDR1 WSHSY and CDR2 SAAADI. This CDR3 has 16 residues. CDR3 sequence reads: CASSGGQGTSNQPQHF. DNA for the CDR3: TGCGCCAGCTCCGGGGGACAGGGGACGAGCAATCAGCCCCAGCATTTT.

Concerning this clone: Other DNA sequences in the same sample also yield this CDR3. The CDR3 region is CASSLDSGGMRDGYTF. DNA for the CDR3: TGTGCCAGCAGCTTAGATTCAGGTGGTATGCGAGATGGCTACACCTTC. The gene calls are TRBV7-2 and TRBJ1-2; no definite D call. Per the germline V gene, CDR1 is SGHTA and CDR2 is FQGNSA. The ends were cut back, 1 base at V and 6 bases at J, with 18 bases in the middle. The CDR3 consists of 16 residues.

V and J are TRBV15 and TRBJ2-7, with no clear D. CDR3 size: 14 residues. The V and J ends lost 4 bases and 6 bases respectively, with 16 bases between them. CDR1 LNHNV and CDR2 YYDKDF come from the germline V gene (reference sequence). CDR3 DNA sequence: TGTGCCACCAGCAAAGATCGTAGGGCCGGCGAGCAGTACTTC. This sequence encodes CATSKDRRAGEQYF.

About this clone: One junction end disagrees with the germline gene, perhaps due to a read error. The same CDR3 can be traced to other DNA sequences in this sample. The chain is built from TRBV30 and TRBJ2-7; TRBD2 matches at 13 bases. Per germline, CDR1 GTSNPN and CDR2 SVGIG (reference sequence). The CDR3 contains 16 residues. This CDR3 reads CAWKKGLAGTSYEQYF. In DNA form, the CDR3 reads TGTGCCTGGAAAAAGGGACTAGCGGGGACCTCCTACGAGCAGTACTTT.

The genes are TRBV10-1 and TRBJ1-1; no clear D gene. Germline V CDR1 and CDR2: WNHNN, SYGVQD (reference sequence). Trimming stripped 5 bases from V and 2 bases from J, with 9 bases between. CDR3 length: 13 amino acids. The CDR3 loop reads CASSNSPNTEAFF. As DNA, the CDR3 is TGCGCCAGCAGTAACAGTCCAAACACTGAAGCTTTCTTT.

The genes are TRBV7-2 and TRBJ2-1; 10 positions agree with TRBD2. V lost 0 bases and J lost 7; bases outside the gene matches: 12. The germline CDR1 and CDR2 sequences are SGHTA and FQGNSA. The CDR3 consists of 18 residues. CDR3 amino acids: CASSLALAGAAVGNEQFF. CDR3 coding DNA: TGTGCCAGCAGCTTAGCTCTAGCGGGGGCCGCCGTGGGGAATGAGCAGTTCTTC.

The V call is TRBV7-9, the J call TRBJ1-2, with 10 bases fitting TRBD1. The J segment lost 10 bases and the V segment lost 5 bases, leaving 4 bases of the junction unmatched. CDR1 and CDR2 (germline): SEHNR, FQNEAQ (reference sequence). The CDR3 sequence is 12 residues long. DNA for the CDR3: TGTGCCAGCAGCCGAGGACAGGGGGACTACACCTTC. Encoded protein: CASSRGQGDYTF.

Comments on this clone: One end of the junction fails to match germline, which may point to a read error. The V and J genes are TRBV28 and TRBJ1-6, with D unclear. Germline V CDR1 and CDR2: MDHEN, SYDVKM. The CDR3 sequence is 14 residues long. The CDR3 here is CVSSLRPYNSSLHF. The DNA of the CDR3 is TGTGTCAGCAGTTTACGACCGTATAATTCATCCCTCCACTTT.